The rows below give T cell receptor beta chains drawn from one sample of a study of T cell changes during pregnancy in multiple sclerosis. Generated by immunoSEQ multiplex PCR, the TCRdb table keeps only in-frame clones and is missing some. The sample yields about 110,000 clones, 80% to 95% seen once. Source: peripheral blood, taken after pregnancy. These receptors were obtained from a female donor with multiple sclerosis, enrolled in a pregnancy study. CDR3s include the opening cysteine and the closing phenylalanine or tryptophan. The order of the fields is V gene, D gene, J gene, clone size, CDR3 protein, CDR3 DNA. A D gene is named only where the DNA matches it firmly. Clone size appears in some rows only: once, few, many, or a class for an expanded clone.

v_gene: TRBV9
d_gene: TRBD2
j_gene: TRBJ2-3
abundance: .
CDR3aa: CASSGSGGADTQYF
CDR3nt: TGTGCCAGCAGCGGGAGCGGGGGGGCAGATACGCAGTATTTT

v_gene: TRBV10-2
d_gene: TRBD2
j_gene: TRBJ2-1
abundance: .
CDR3aa: CASTWDYAGEQFF
CDR3nt: TGCGCCAGCACCTGGGACTACGCGGGTGAGCAGTTCTTC

v_gene: TRBV18
d_gene: TRBD1
j_gene: TRBJ1-1
abundance: .
CDR3aa: CASSPGQGSEAFF
CDR3nt: TGTGCCAGCTCACCGGGACAGGGTTCTGAAGCTTTCTTT

v_gene: TRBV4-1
d_gene: .
j_gene: TRBJ1-1
abundance: .
CDR3aa: CASSQVKEVFTEAFF
CDR3nt: TGCGCCAGCAGCCAAGTGAAGGAGGTGTTCACTGAAGCTTTCTTT

v_gene: TRBV5-1
d_gene: .
j_gene: TRBJ2-3
abundance: .
CDR3aa: CASSLARGASAGPDTQYF
CDR3nt: TGCGCCAGCAGCTTGGCCAGGGGGGCATCAGCTGGTCCAGATACGCAGTATTTT

v_gene: TRBV11-2
d_gene: TRBD2
j_gene: TRBJ2-7
abundance: .
CDR3aa: CASSLWSGTSGTYEQYF
CDR3nt: TGTGCCAGCAGCTTATGGTCCGGGACTAGCGGGACCTACGAGCAGTACTTC

v_gene: TRBV21-1
d_gene: .
j_gene: TRBJ2-7
abundance: once
CDR3aa: CASSNAEHASRDF
CDR3nt: TGTGCCAGCAGCAATGCGGAACACGCGAGTCGGGACTTC

v_gene: TRBV4-2
d_gene: TRBD2
j_gene: TRBJ2-2
abundance: .
CDR3aa: CASSQAGTSGGGGELFF
CDR3nt: TGTGCCAGCAGCCAAGCCGGGACTAGCGGGGGTGGCGGGGAGCTGTTTTTT

v_gene: TRBV14
d_gene: .
j_gene: TRBJ1-1
abundance: .
CDR3aa: CASSQDFWDIAEAFF
CDR3nt: TGTGCCAGCAGCCAAGATTTTTGGGACATTGCTGAAGCTTTCTTT

v_gene: TRBV4-1
d_gene: TRBD2
j_gene: TRBJ2-3
abundance: .
CDR3aa: CASSQPGLAARTDTQYF
CDR3nt: TGCGCCAGCAGCCAACCCGGACTAGCGGCTCGCACAGATACGCAGTATTTT

v_gene: TRBV2
d_gene: .
j_gene: TRBJ1-1
abundance: .
CDR3aa: CASSEALPGLNEAFF
CDR3nt: TGTGCCAGCAGTGAAGCGCTTCCGGGGTTGAATGAAGCTTTCTTT

v_gene: TRBV7-2
d_gene: .
j_gene: TRBJ2-5
abundance: .
CDR3aa: CASSFGQAGETQYF
CDR3nt: TGTGCCAGCAGCTTTGGGCAGGCGGGGGAGACCCAGTACTTC

v_gene: TRBV19
d_gene: .
j_gene: TRBJ1-1
abundance: .
CDR3aa: CASISPGLPTSEAFF
CDR3nt: TGTGCCAGTATCTCACCGGGACTCCCCACGTCTGAAGCTTTCTTT

v_gene: TRBV30
d_gene: .
j_gene: TRBJ1-6
abundance: .
CDR3aa: CAWTPTPGKNSPLHF
CDR3nt: TGTGCCTGGACCCCCACACCGGGGAAGAATTCACCCCTCCACTTT

v_gene: TRBV27
d_gene: .
j_gene: TRBJ2-5
abundance: .
CDR3aa: CASSFTAYGETQYF
CDR3nt: TGTGCCAGCAGTTTTACAGCCTATGGGGAGACCCAGTACTTC

v_gene: TRBV6-5
d_gene: TRBD1
j_gene: TRBJ1-1
abundance: .
CDR3aa: CASTRRTGATEAFF
CDR3nt: TGTGCCAGCACCCGACGGACAGGGGCGACTGAAGCTTTCTTT

v_gene: TRBV28
d_gene: TRBD1
j_gene: TRBJ2-4
abundance: .
CDR3aa: CASSWDRVTNIQYF
CDR3nt: TGTGCCAGCAGTTGGGACAGGGTAACGAACATTCAGTACTTC

v_gene: TRBV29-1
d_gene: .
j_gene: TRBJ1-2
abundance: .
CDR3aa: CSVGSGNYGYTF
CDR3nt: TGCAGCGTTGGGTCAGGGAACTATGGCTACACCTTC

v_gene: TRBV7-9
d_gene: TRBD1
j_gene: TRBJ2-2
abundance: .
CDR3aa: CASSRGQATGELFF
CDR3nt: TGTGCCAGCAGCCGCGGACAGGCCACCGGGGAGCTGTTTTTT

v_gene: TRBV4-2
d_gene: TRBD1
j_gene: TRBJ2-1
abundance: .
CDR3aa: CASSQDLGTGGNEQFF
CDR3nt: TGTGCCAGCAGCCAAGATCTGGGGACAGGGGGCAATGAGCAGTTCTTC

v_gene: TRBV30
d_gene: TRBD1
j_gene: TRBJ2-2
abundance: .
CDR3aa: CASDRENTGELFF
CDR3nt: TGTGCCTCCGACAGGGAGAACACCGGGGAGCTGTTTTTT

v_gene: TRBV11-1
d_gene: TRBD1
j_gene: TRBJ1-5
abundance: .
CDR3aa: CASSLGTDQPQHF
CDR3nt: TGTGCCAGCAGCCTCGGGACAGACCAGCCCCAGCATTTT

v_gene: TRBV4-1
d_gene: TRBD1
j_gene: TRBJ1-2
abundance: .
CDR3aa: CASSLDRGPDYGYTF
CDR3nt: TGCGCCAGCAGCCTAGACAGGGGGCCTGACTATGGCTACACCTTC

v_gene: TRBV9
d_gene: .
j_gene: TRBJ1-2
abundance: .
CDR3aa: CASSVAQGLGYGYTF
CDR3nt: TGTGCCAGCAGCGTAGCGCAGGGGCTGGGCTATGGCTACACCTTC

v_gene: TRBV11-1
d_gene: TRBD2
j_gene: TRBJ2-7
abundance: .
CDR3aa: CASSLRTIPSGASSYEQYF
CDR3nt: TGTGCCAGCAGCTTAAGGACGATTCCGAGCGGGGCTAGCTCCTACGAGCAGTACTTC

v_gene: TRBV27
d_gene: TRBD2
j_gene: TRBJ2-3
abundance: .
CDR3aa: CASSSWTSGGTDTQYF
CDR3nt: TGTGCCAGCAGTTCCTGGACTAGCGGGGGCACAGATACGCAGTATTTT

v_gene: TRBV2
d_gene: TRBD1
j_gene: TRBJ1-2
abundance: .
CDR3aa: CASITGGRNYGYTF
CDR3nt: TGTGCCAGCATTACAGGGGGAAGGAACTATGGCTACACCTTC

v_gene: TRBV5-1
d_gene: TRBD2
j_gene: TRBJ2-1
abundance: .
CDR3aa: CASSLALAGGRYNEQFF
CDR3nt: TGCGCCAGCAGCTTGGCCCTAGCGGGGGGTCGTTACAATGAGCAGTTCTTC

v_gene: TRBV19
d_gene: .
j_gene: TRBJ2-7
abundance: .
CDR3aa: CASSITGNYEQYF
CDR3nt: TGTGCCAGTAGTATTACAGGTAACTACGAGCAGTACTTC

v_gene: TRBV7-2
d_gene: TRBD1
j_gene: TRBJ1-3
abundance: .
CDR3aa: CASSFGRGRDGSGNTIYF
CDR3nt: TGTGCCAGCAGCTTCGGGAGGGGGCGCGATGGTTCTGGAAACACCATATATTTT

v_gene: TRBV7-6
d_gene: .
j_gene: TRBJ2-1
abundance: .
CDR3aa: CASSFRRNEQFF
CDR3nt: TGTGCCAGCAGCTTCAGGAGGAATGAGCAGTTCTTC

v_gene: TRBV30
d_gene: .
j_gene: TRBJ2-3
abundance: .
CDR3aa: CAWSVRGTDTQYF
CDR3nt: TGTGCCTGGAGTGTACGAGGCACAGATACGCAGTATTTT

v_gene: TRBV5-6
d_gene: .
j_gene: TRBJ1-3
abundance: .
CDR3aa: CASSPSDRYSGNTIYF
CDR3nt: TGTGCCAGCAGCCCGTCGGACAGATACTCTGGAAACACCATATATTTT

v_gene: TRBV5-6
d_gene: .
j_gene: TRBJ1-5
abundance: .
CDR3aa: CASSLRGPSNQPQHF
CDR3nt: TGTGCCAGCAGCTTACGAGGGCCTAGCAATCAGCCCCAGCATTTT

v_gene: TRBV5-1
d_gene: .
j_gene: TRBJ1-3
abundance: .
CDR3aa: CASSPSRVSGNTIYF
CDR3nt: TGCGCCAGCAGCCCGAGCAGGGTCTCTGGAAACACCATATATTTT

v_gene: TRBV25-1
d_gene: TRBD2
j_gene: TRBJ2-5
abundance: .
CDR3aa: CASSQGLAGVETQYF
CDR3nt: TGTGCCAGCAGCCAAGGACTAGCGGGGGTGGAGACCCAGTACTTC

v_gene: TRBV7-3
d_gene: .
j_gene: TRBJ1-6
abundance: .
CDR3aa: CASSLLPGYNSPLHF
CDR3nt: TGTGCCAGCAGCTTACTCCCCGGCTATAATTCACCCCTCCACTTT

v_gene: TRBV27
d_gene: TRBD1
j_gene: TRBJ1-2
abundance: .
CDR3aa: CASSPSDRVAPPAGGYTF
CDR3nt: TGTGCCAGCAGTCCCTCAGACAGGGTTGCCCCCCCTGCAGGTGGCTACACCTTC

v_gene: TRBV5-1
d_gene: .
j_gene: TRBJ2-7
abundance: .
CDR3aa: CASSFDRTDYEQYF
CDR3nt: TGCGCCAGCAGCTTCGACAGGACGGACTACGAGCAGTACTTC

v_gene: TRBV2
d_gene: .
j_gene: TRBJ1-5
abundance: .
CDR3aa: CASSENRANQPQHF
CDR3nt: TGTGCCAGCAGTGAAAACAGGGCCAATCAGCCCCAGCATTTT

v_gene: TRBV4-1
d_gene: TRBD2
j_gene: TRBJ2-3
abundance: .
CDR3aa: CASSQETSGVLDTQYF
CDR3nt: TGCGCCAGCAGCCAAGAAACTAGCGGGGTATTGGATACGCAGTATTTT

v_gene: TRBV2
d_gene: TRBD2
j_gene: TRBJ2-5
abundance: .
CDR3aa: CASSIPGLAGWGETQYF
CDR3nt: TGTGCCAGCAGCATTCCGGGACTAGCAGGGTGGGGGGAGACCCAGTACTTC

v_gene: TRBV28
d_gene: TRBD1
j_gene: TRBJ2-2
abundance: .
CDR3aa: CASSKRQGSTGELFF
CDR3nt: TGTGCCAGCAGTAAACGACAGGGTAGCACCGGGGAGCTGTTTTTT

v_gene: TRBV6-1
d_gene: .
j_gene: TRBJ2-7
abundance: .
CDR3aa: CASSVQGVNEQYF
CDR3nt: TGTGCCAGCAGTGTCCAGGGTGTCAACGAGCAGTACTTC

v_gene: TRBV5-5
d_gene: TRBD1
j_gene: TRBJ2-7
abundance: .
CDR3aa: CASSLQGFSYEQYF
CDR3nt: TGTGCCAGCAGCTTACAGGGGTTTTCCTACGAGCAGTACTTC

v_gene: TRBV7-9
d_gene: .
j_gene: TRBJ2-5
abundance: .
CDR3aa: CASSLELYQETQYF
CDR3nt: TGTGCCAGCAGCTTAGAACTGTACCAAGAGACCCAGTACTTC

v_gene: TRBV7-3
d_gene: .
j_gene: TRBJ1-2
abundance: .
CDR3aa: CASSFPNGGGYTF
CDR3nt: TGTGCCAGCAGCTTCCCAAACGGGGGAGGCTACACCTTC

v_gene: TRBV6-4
d_gene: TRBD1
j_gene: TRBJ1-4
abundance: .
CDR3aa: CASRITPGQHNEKLFF
CDR3nt: TGTGCCAGCAGAATTACCCCGGGACAGCATAATGAAAAACTGTTTTTT

v_gene: TRBV7-2
d_gene: .
j_gene: TRBJ2-1
abundance: .
CDR3aa: CASSPLSVYNEQFF
CDR3nt: TGTGCCAGCAGCCCCCTCTCCGTCTACAATGAGCAGTTCTTC

v_gene: TRBV5-1
d_gene: TRBD2
j_gene: TRBJ2-1
abundance: .
CDR3aa: CASSPGGGYNEQFF
CDR3nt: TGCGCCAGCAGCCCCGGGGGGGGCTACAATGAGCAGTTCTTC

v_gene: TRBV27
d_gene: .
j_gene: TRBJ1-5
abundance: .
CDR3aa: CASSLSAYSNQPQHF
CDR3nt: TGTGCCAGCAGTTTATCAGCGTATAGCAATCAGCCCCAGCATTTT

v_gene: TRBV9
d_gene: TRBD2
j_gene: TRBJ2-2
abundance: .
CDR3aa: CASSVGEGTRLGGELFF
CDR3nt: TGTGCCAGCAGCGTCGGGGAAGGGACTAGACTGGGCGGGGAGCTGTTTTTT

v_gene: TRBV29-1
d_gene: .
j_gene: TRBJ2-4
abundance: .
CDR3aa: CSVEDRPKNIQYF
CDR3nt: TGCAGCGTTGAAGACAGGCCCAAAAACATTCAGTACTTC

v_gene: TRBV27
d_gene: .
j_gene: TRBJ1-2
abundance: .
CDR3aa: CASSFSAGAANYGYTF
CDR3nt: TGTGCCAGCAGTTTTTCCGCAGGGGCAGCTAACTATGGCTACACCTTC

v_gene: TRBV10-3
d_gene: TRBD1
j_gene: TRBJ2-7
abundance: .
CDR3aa: CAISEGTGNEQYF
CDR3nt: TGTGCCATCAGTGAGGGGACAGGGAACGAGCAGTACTTC

v_gene: TRBV5-4
d_gene: .
j_gene: TRBJ1-1
abundance: .
CDR3aa: CASRGWGLDTEAFF
CDR3nt: TGTGCCAGCAGGGGATGGGGGCTCGACACTGAAGCTTTCTTT

v_gene: TRBV5-4
d_gene: .
j_gene: TRBJ1-6
abundance: .
CDR3aa: CASSLAGFVSPLHF
CDR3nt: TGTGCCAGCAGCTTGGCAGGGTTTGTTTCACCCCTCCACTTT

v_gene: TRBV5-1
d_gene: TRBD1
j_gene: TRBJ2-1
abundance: .
CDR3aa: CASSLGTGVSNEQFF
CDR3nt: TGCGCCAGCAGCTTGGGGACAGGGGTATCGAATGAGCAGTTCTTC

v_gene: TRBV7-9
d_gene: .
j_gene: TRBJ2-4
abundance: once
CDR3aa: CASSLGPSDIQYF
CDR3nt: TGTGCCAGCAGCTTGGGCCCCTCGGACATTCAGTACTTC

v_gene: TRBV9
d_gene: .
j_gene: TRBJ2-7
abundance: .
CDR3aa: CASSSRGYEQYF
CDR3nt: TGTGCCAGCAGCTCAAGGGGGTACGAGCAGTACTTC